The 25 T cell receptor beta chains reported below all come from one sample, sequenced in a study of blood T cell repertoires in COVID-19. The method was immunoSEQ multiplex PCR; TCRdb's version includes in-frame clones alone and lacks a portion of them. The table includes some 37,000 clones, around 90% detected once. The sample consisted of peripheral blood. The origin of the receptors is a woman aged 70-85 years with acute or convalescent COVID-19.

The chain has TRBV24-1 and TRBJ2-5; the match to TRBD1 covers 10 bases. This CDR3 has 17 amino acids. Germline V lookup: CDR1 KGHDR, CDR2 SFDVKD. J lost 5 bases, V lost 3 bases, and 11 bases had no gene match. The CDR3 spells CATSDAGTGVAEETQYF. CDR3 sequence (DNA): TGTGCCACCAGTGATGCAGGGACAGGGGTGGCAGAGGAGACCCAGTACTTC.

Here the CDR3 reads CASSPSQTWGTDTQYF. Here the CDR3 DNA reads TGTGCCAGCAGTCCTTCCCAGACATGGGGCACAGATACGCAGTATTTT. This chain connects TRBV7-2 to TRBJ2-3; D call uncertain. V was cut by 6 bases and J by 1 base, with 17 bases left in between. Germline V gene sequence: CDR1 SGHTA, CDR2 FQGNSA. This CDR3 spans 16 amino acids.

The rearrangement links TRBV6-5 to TRBJ1-5; D unresolved. This CDR3 region has 14 residues. The germline V and J ends were trimmed by 0 bases and 6 bases, with 9 bases remaining between them. CDR1 and CDR2 from the germline V gene are MNHEY and SVGAGI. CDR3 protein: CASSYSDGGQPQHF. CDR3 DNA sequence: TGTGCCAGCAGTTACTCTGACGGCGGTCAGCCCCAGCATTTT.

The chain has TRBV27 and TRBJ2-3; TRBD2 agrees at 7 bases. There are 15 residues in the CDR3. The ends lost 7 bases at V and 0 bases at J; junction bases unmatched: 7. Germline CDR1 MNHEY, CDR2 SMNVEV (reference sequence). Here the CDR3 reads CASTDGGTSTDTQYF. For the CDR3, the DNA is TGTGCCAGCACTGACGGGGGGACTAGCACAGATACGCAGTATTTT.

V and J are TRBV5-1 and TRBJ2-5, with D unclear. The CDR3 length is 12 residues. Germline CDR1 and CDR2: SGHRS and YFSETQ. Deletions cut 2 bases from V and 2 bases from J, with 4 bases between. Here the CDR3 DNA reads TGCGCCAGCAGCTTCCTACAAGAGACCCAGTACTTC. Translating gives CASSFLQETQYF.

This chain uses TRBV24-1 with TRBJ2-1; D may be TRBD2 (6 bases). This CDR3 region has 15 residues. Germline V CDR1 and CDR2: KGHDR, SFDVKD. V was pared by 4 bases and J by 7 bases, with 16 bases between. The CDR3 nucleotides read TGTGCCACCAGTGACACACCTGACCTAGCGAATGAGCAGTTCTTC. As protein: CATSDTPDLANEQFF.

This rearrangement joins TRBV6-2 or TRBV6-3 to TRBJ2-7; D not certain. Trimming shortened V by 5 bases and J by 3 bases, and 11 bases separated the two germline ends. Germline CDR1 MNHEY, CDR2 SVGEGT. CDR3 length: 13 amino acids. The CDR3 spells CASSRSFGYEQYV. CDR3 DNA: TGTGCCAGCAGTCGGTCCTTTGGCTACGAGCAGTACGTC.

The rearrangement uses TRBV7-9 and TRBJ2-5; tentatively, D is TRBD2 (6 bases). CDR3 size: 12 residues. From germline, CDR1 is SEHNR and CDR2 FQNEAQ (reference sequence). V lost 8 bases to trimming and J lost 4 bases, with 11 bases between them. CDR3 sequence: CASGVGGETQYF. The CDR3 DNA reads TGTGCCAGCGGAGTGGGGGGAGAGACCCAGTACTTC.

The chain employs TRBV14 and TRBJ1-2, with TRBD1 as a possible D gene (5 bases). With 8 bases removed from V and 4 bases from J, the gap between germline ends came to 11 bases. The CDR3 contains 12 residues. Germline assignment: CDR1 SGHDN and CDR2 FVKESK. The CDR3: CASGRAGYGYTF. The CDR3 nucleotides are TGTGCCAGCGGCAGGGCAGGCTATGGCTACACCTTC.

This CDR3 is CASSPRDRGLDEQFF. Here the CDR3 DNA reads TGTGCCAGCTCACCAAGGGACAGGGGGCTCGATGAGCAGTTCTTC. The chain carries TRBV18 and TRBJ2-1, with TRBD1 matching 12 bases. J gave up 8 bases and V 2 bases, and 4 bases lay outside the gene matches. Looked up from germline, CDR1 is KGHSH and CDR2 is LQKENI. The CDR3 has 15 residues. Full variable domain (missing parts from reference TRBV18 and TRBJ2-1): NAGVMQNPRHLVRRRGQEARLRCSPMKGHSHVYWYRQLPEEGLKFMVYLQKENIIDESGMPKERFSAEFPKEGPSILRIQQVVRGDSAAYFCASSPRDRGLDEQFFGPGTRLTVL.

This chain uses TRBV5-6 with TRBJ1-2, with TRBD1 as a possible D gene (6 bases). V was trimmed by 0 bases and J by 12 bases, leaving 12 bases between them. The germline V gene encodes CDR1 SGHDT and CDR2 YYEEEE. The CDR3 loop spans 12 amino acids. CDR3 loop: CASSLEVGADTF. The CDR3 nucleotides read TGTGCCAGCAGCTTGGAGGTGGGGGCCGACACCTTC. Filled out from reference TRBV5-6 and TRBJ1-2, the complete variable domain reads DAGVTQSPTHLIKTRGQQVTLRCSPKSGHDTVSWYQQALGQGPQFIFQYYEEEERQRGNFPDRFSGHQFPNYSSELNVNALLLGDSALYLCASSLEVGADTFGSGTRLTVV.

The V call is TRBV28, the J call TRBJ1-2; 7 bases align to TRBD1. Germline CDR1 and CDR2: MDHEN and SYDVKM. With 8 bases clipped from V and 0 bases from J, the junction kept 9 bases outside the gene matches. This CDR3 has 15 residues. The CDR3 nucleotides read TGTGCCAGCGGCCCGGGACAGTTTTCTAACTATGGCTACACCTTC. Translation: CASGPGQFSNYGYTF.

The chain recombines TRBV5-1 with TRBJ2-5; 12 bases line up with TRBD1. V lost 0 bases and J lost 4; bases outside the gene matches: 4. CDR1 is SGHRS and CDR2 is YFSETQ in the germline V gene. This CDR3 contains 16 residues. The CDR3 here is CASSLAGTGGVETQYF. The CDR3 nucleotides read TGCGCCAGCAGCTTGGCCGGGACAGGGGGCGTAGAGACCCAGTACTTC.

The V call is TRBV19, the J call TRBJ1-6; 9 bases match TRBD1. Per germline, CDR1 LNHDA and CDR2 SQIVND (reference sequence). V shed 6 bases and J 8 bases; nucleotides not matched to a gene: 5. This CDR3 is built from 14 residues. The CDR3 loop reads CASSRDRADSPLHF. DNA for the CDR3: TGTGCCAGTAGCCGGGACAGGGCCGATTCACCCCTCCACTTT.

The gene calls are TRBV5-8 and TRBJ1-6; 7 nucleotides agree with TRBD1. CDR3 length: 16 amino acids. Germline lookup yields CDR1 SGHTS and CDR2 YDEGEE. V trimming: 7 bases; J trimming: 2 bases; junction bases outside the gene matches: 9. Here the CDR3 reads CASSLGGTAYNSPLHF. DNA for the CDR3: TGTGCCAGCTCCCTCGGCGGGACAGCCTATAATTCACCCCTCCACTTT.

This clone was observed once. The chain recombines TRBV5-6 with TRBJ1-4; tentative D call: TRBD1 (6 bases). The germline CDR1 and CDR2 sequences are SGHDT and YYEEEE. V lost 4 bases, J lost 2 bases, and 15 bases lay in between. The CDR3 runs 16 residues. CDR3 bases: TGTGCCAGCAGCCAACAGGGTCGGACTACTAATGAAAAACTGTTTTTT. Protein: CASSQQGRTTNEKLFF.

This chain connects TRBV25-1 to TRBJ2-1; TRBD2 agrees at 8 bases. With 0 bases clipped from V and 6 bases from J, the junction kept 7 bases outside the gene matches. Germline V gene lookup returns CDR1 MGHDK and CDR2 SYGVNS. The CDR3 is 16 amino acids. CDR3 in DNA: TGTGCCAGCAGTGAATATATGGGACTAGGGTCCAATGAGCAGTTCTTC. Its translation is CASSEYMGLGSNEQFF.

The V gene is TRBV9, the J gene TRBJ2-1, with TRBD1 matching 8 bases. V was pared by 3 bases and J by 6 bases, with 5 bases of the junction left unmatched. This CDR3 comprises 14 residues. Germline CDR1 and CDR2: SGDLS and YYNGEE. CDR3 coding DNA: TGTGCCAGCAGCGCCGACAGGGGAGCCAATGAGCAGTTCTTC. It codes for CASSADRGANEQFF.

This clone was seen just once. The chain carries TRBV21-1 and TRBJ2-1; TRBD2 is taken as the D call from the table, unchecked against the DNA. TRBV21-1 is deemed a pseudogene. CDR3 size: 16 residues. The CDR3 region is CASSKGEREPYNEQFF. CDR3 coding DNA: TGTGCCAGCAGCAAAGGAGAGCGGGAGCCCTACAATGAGCAGTTCTTC.

Within the sample, this clone is medium-sized. This chain connects TRBV18 to TRBJ2-1, with D maybe TRBD1 (5 bases). This CDR3 has 15 amino acids. The V end lost 8 bases, the J end lost 5 bases, and 19 bases lay between the germline ends. Germline CDR1 KGHSH, CDR2 LQKENI. CDR3 sequence (DNA): TGTGCCAGCCGCCAGCAGGGCGAGCCCGACAATGAGCAGTTCTTC. Translating gives CASRQQGEPDNEQFF.

The CDR3 DNA follows: TGTGCCACACTCCCGGGACAGGGACATCGAGGCTACACCTTC. Its protein product is CATLPGQGHRGYTF. The genes are TRBV10-3 and TRBJ1-2, with 9 bases identical to TRBD1. Germline V gene sequence: CDR1 ENHRY, CDR2 SYGVKD. V was clipped by 10 bases and J by 8 bases; unmatched bases: 14. The CDR3 runs 14 residues.

The chain links TRBV6-5 to TRBJ1-2; TRBD1 aligns across 9 bases. The V segment lost 0 bases and the J segment 5 bases; nucleotides outside the gene matches: 7. Germline lookup yields CDR1 MNHEY and CDR2 SVGAGI. The CDR3 is made up of 16 amino acids. CDR3 sequence: CASSYSAGQGFYGYTF. The DNA of the CDR3 is TGTGCCAGCAGTTACTCGGCAGGACAGGGGTTTTATGGCTACACCTTC.

This clone was seen a single time. V usage is TRBV12-3 or TRBV12-4 and J usage is TRBJ2-5; D gene unclear. V was clipped by 8 bases and J by 6 bases, with 10 bases between them. This CDR3 has 11 residues. The CDR3 region has the DNA TGTGCCAGCTCGTCGGGTCAGACCCAGTACTTC. Translation: CASSSGQTQYF.

This clone came up a few times. Other DNA sequences from this sample encode an identical CDR3 as well. This chain uses TRBV18 with TRBJ1-5, with no clear D. The V end was cut by 6 bases, the J end by 2 bases, with 8 bases between. The germline CDR1 and CDR2 sequences are KGHSH and LQKENI. This CDR3 spans 13 amino acids. The CDR3 region is CASSPVGNQPQHF. In DNA form, the CDR3 reads TGTGCCAGCTCCCCCGTTGGCAATCAGCCCCAGCATTTT.

V gene TRBV5-1 combines with J gene TRBJ2-1; 9 bases line up with TRBD2. Germline lookup yields CDR1 SGHRS and CDR2 YFSETQ. The CDR3 is made up of 14 amino acids. V shed 7 bases and J 5 bases; nucleotides not matched to a gene: 7. The CDR3 loop reads CASSSGNPDNEQFF. The CDR3 DNA follows: TGCGCCAGCTCTAGCGGGAACCCCGACAATGAGCAGTTCTTC.